Included here is one T cell receptor beta chain sequence, with context. Its antigen is unknown. This record belongs to a study of cytomegalovirus exposure and HLA in healthy donors. Clones were read by immunoSEQ multiplex PCR, and TCRdb kept only the in-frame ones, dropping some. The data contain 85,000 to 90,000 clones, 96% of them seen just once; the ten biggest clones take up more than 0.65%. Among the 110 or so subjects of the validation cohort, separate from the roughly 670-subject first cohort, were the donors. Study observations and caveats: Listed as cytomegalovirus-associated were 170 or so TCR beta chains. Rare TCR sequences predominated, though certain public TCRs were found in many donors.

This CDR3 spans 14 amino acids. Germline-derived CDR1 and CDR2 are SGHTA and FQGTGA. V was pared by 1 base and J by 7 bases, with 11 bases between. The source is a man aged 18 to 29 in good health and CMV-seronegative. The rearrangement joins TRBV7-3 to TRBJ2-4; possibly TRBD1 for D (5 bases). Sequenced sample: PBMCs. The chain's CDR3 is CASSLSDSGNIQYF. DNA of the CDR3: TGTGCCAGCAGCTTAAGTGATTCAGGGAACATTCAGTACTTC.